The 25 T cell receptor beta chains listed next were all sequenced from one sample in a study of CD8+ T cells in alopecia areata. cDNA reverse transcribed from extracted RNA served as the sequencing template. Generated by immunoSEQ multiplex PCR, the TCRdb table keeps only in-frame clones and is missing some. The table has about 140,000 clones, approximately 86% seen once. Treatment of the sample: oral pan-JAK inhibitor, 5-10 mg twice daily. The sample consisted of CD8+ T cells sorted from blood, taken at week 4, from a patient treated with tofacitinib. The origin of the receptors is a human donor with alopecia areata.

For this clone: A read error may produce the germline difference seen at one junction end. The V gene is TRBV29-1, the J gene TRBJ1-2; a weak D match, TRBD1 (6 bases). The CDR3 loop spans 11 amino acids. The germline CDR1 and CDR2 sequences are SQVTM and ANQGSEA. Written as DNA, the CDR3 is TGCAGCGGGCGTGAGGGGGGCCTCTCCGACTTC. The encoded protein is CSGREGGLSDF.

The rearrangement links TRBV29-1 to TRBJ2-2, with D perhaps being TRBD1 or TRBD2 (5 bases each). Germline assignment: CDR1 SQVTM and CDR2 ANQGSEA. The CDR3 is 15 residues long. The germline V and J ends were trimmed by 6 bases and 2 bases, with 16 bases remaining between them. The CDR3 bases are TGCAGCGTACCAAGAGTCGGGGCAAACACCGGGGAGCTGTTTTTT. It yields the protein CSVPRVGANTGELFF.

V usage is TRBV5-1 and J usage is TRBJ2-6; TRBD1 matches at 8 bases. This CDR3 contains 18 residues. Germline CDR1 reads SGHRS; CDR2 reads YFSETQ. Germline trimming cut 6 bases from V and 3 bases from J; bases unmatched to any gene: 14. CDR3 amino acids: CASTDRRQGAGGANVLTF. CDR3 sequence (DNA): TGCGCCAGCACCGATCGTCGGCAGGGGGCTGGTGGGGCCAACGTCCTGACTTTC.

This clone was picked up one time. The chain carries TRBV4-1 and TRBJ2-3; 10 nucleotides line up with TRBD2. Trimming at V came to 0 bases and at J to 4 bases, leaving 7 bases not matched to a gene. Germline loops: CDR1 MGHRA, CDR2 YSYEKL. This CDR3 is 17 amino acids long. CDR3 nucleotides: TGCGCCAGCAGCCAAGATTTTCAGGGACTAGCGTCAGATACGCAGTATTTT. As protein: CASSQDFQGLASDTQYF.

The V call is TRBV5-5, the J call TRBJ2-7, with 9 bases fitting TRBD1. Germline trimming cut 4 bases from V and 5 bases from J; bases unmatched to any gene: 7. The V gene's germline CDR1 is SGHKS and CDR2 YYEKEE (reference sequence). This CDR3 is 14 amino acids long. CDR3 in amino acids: CASSGGQGLDEQYF. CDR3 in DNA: TGTGCCAGCAGCGGGGGACAGGGTTTGGACGAGCAGTACTTC. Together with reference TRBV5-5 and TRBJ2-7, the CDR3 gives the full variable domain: DAGVTQSPTHLIKTRGQQVTLRCSPISGHKSVSWYQQVLGQGPQFIFQYYEKEERGRGNFPDRFSARQFPNYSSELNVNALLLGDSALYLCASSGGQGLDEQYFGPGTRLTVT.

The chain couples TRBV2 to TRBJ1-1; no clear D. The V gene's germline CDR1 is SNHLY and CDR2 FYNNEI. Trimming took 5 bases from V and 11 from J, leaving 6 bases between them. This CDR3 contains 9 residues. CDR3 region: CASSSLAFF. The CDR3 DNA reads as TGTGCCAGCAGTAGCTTGGCTTTCTTT.

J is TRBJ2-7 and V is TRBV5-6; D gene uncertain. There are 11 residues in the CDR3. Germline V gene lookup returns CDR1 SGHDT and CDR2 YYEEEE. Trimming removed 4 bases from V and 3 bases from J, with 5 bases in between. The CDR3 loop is CASSASYEQYF. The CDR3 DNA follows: TGTGCCAGCAGCGCCAGCTACGAGCAGTACTTC. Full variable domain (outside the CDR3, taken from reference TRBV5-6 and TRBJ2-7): DAGVTQSPTHLIKTRGQQVTLRCSPKSGHDTVSWYQQALGQGPQFIFQYYEEEERQRGNFPDRFSGHQFPNYSSELNVNALLLGDSALYLCASSASYEQYFGPGTRLTVT.

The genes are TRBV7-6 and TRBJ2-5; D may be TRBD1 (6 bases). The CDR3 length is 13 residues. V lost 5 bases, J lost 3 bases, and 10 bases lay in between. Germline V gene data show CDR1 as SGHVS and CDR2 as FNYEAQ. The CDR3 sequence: CASSPRTEETQYF. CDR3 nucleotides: TGTGCCAGCAGCCCCCGGACAGAAGAGACCCAGTACTTC.

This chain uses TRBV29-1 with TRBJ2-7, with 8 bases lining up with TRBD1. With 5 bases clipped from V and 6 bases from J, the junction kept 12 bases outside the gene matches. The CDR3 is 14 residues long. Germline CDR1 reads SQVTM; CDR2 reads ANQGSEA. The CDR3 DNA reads TGCAGCGTTTTACCGCGCGGCAGGGGGCCCGAGCAGTACTTC. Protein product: CSVLPRGRGPEQYF.

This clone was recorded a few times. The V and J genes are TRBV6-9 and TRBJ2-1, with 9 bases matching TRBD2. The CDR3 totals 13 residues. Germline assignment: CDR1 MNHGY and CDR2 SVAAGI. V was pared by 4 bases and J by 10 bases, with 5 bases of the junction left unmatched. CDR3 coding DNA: TGTGCCAGCAGTTGGGTCACTAGCGGGGAGCAGTTCTTC. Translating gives CASSWVTSGEQFF.

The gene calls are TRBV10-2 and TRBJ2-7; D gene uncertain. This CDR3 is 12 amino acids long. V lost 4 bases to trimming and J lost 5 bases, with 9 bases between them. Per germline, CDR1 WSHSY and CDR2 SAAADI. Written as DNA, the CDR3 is TGCGCCAGCAGTGCGCTTCATGACGAGCAGTACTTC. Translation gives CASSALHDEQYF.

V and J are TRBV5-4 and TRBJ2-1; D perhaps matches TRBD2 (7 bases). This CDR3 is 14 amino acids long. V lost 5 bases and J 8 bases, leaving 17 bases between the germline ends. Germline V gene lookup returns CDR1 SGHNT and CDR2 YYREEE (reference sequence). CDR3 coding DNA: TGTGCCAGCAGGCCTAGGGGGGGCAGTGATGAGCAGTTCTTC. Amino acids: CASRPRGGSDEQFF.

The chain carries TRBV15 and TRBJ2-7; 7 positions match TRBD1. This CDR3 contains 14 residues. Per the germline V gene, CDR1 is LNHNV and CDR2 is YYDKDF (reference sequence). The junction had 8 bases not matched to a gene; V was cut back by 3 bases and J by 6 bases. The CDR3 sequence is CATSRDRNFVEQYF. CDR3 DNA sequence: TGTGCCACCAGCAGGGACAGGAATTTCGTCGAGCAGTACTTC.

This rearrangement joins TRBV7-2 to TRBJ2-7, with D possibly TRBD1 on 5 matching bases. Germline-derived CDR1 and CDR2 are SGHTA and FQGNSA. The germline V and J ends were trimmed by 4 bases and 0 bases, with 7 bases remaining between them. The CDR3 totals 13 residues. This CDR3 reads CASSYRNSYEQYF. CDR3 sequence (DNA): TGTGCCAGCAGCTACAGGAACTCCTACGAGCAGTACTTC.

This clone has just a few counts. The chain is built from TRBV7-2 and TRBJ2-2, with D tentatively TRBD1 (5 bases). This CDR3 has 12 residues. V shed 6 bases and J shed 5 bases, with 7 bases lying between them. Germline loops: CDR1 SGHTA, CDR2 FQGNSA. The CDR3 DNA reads TGTGCCAGCAGGGGGCAAACCGGGGAGCTGTTTTTT. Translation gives CASRGQTGELFF.

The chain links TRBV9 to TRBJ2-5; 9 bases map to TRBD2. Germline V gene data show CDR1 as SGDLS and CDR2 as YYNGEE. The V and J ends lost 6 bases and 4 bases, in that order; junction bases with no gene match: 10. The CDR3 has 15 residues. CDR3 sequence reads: CASTGGRAALETQYF. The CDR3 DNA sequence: TGTGCCAGCACGGGCGGGAGGGCCGCCCTAGAGACCCAGTACTTC.

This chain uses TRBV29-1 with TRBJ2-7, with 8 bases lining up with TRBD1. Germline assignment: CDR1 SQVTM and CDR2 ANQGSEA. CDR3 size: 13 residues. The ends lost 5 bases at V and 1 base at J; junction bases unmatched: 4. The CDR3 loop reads CSVQGQGSYEQYF. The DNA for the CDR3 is TGCAGCGTTCAAGGACAGGGATCCTACGAGCAGTACTTC.

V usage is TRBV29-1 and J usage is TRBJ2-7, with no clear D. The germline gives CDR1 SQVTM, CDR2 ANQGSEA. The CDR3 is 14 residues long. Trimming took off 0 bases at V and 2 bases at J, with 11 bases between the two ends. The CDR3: CSVEDRVAPYEQYF. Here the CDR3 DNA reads TGCAGCGTTGAAGATCGAGTGGCTCCCTACGAGCAGTACTTC.

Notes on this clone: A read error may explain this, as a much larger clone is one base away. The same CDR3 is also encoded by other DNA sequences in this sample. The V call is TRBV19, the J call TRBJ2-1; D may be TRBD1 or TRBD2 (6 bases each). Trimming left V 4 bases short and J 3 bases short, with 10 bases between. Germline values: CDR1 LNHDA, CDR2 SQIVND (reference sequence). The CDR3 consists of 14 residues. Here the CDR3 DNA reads TGTGCCAGTAGTACCGGGGGCGACTACAATGAGCAGTTCTTC. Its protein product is CASSTGGDYNEQFF.

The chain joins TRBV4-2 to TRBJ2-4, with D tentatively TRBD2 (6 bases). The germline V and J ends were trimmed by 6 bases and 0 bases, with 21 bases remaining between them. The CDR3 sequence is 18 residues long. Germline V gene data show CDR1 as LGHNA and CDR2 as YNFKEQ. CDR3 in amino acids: CASSYSMEGSLAKNIQYF. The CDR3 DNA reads TGTGCCAGCAGTTACAGTATGGAGGGGTCCCTAGCCAAAAACATTCAGTACTTC.

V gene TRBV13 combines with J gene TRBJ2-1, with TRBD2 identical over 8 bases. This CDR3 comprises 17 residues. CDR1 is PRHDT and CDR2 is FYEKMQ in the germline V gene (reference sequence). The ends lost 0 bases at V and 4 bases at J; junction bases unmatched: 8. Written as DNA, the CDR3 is TGTGCCAGCAGCTTAGGCGGGAGGGGCCACCCTTACAATGAGCAGTTCTTC. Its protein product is CASSLGGRGHPYNEQFF.

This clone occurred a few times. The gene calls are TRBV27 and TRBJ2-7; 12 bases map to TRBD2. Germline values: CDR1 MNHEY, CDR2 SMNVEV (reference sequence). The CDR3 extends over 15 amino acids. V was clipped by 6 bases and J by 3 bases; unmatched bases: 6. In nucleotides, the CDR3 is TGTGCCAGCAGAGGGACTAGCGGGCTACTCTACGAGCAGTACTTC. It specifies CASRGTSGLLYEQYF.

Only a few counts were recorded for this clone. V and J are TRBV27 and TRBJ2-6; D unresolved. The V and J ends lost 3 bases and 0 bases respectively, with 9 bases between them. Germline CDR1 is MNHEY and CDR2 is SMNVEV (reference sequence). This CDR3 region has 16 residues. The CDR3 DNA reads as TGTGCCAGCAGTTTCCACGTGTCCTCTGGGGCCAACGTCCTGACTTTC. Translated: CASSFHVSSGANVLTF.

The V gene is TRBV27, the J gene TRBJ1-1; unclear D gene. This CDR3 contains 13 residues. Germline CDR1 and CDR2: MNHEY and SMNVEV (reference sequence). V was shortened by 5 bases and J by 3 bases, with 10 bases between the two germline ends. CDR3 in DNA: TGTGCCAGCAGTCTAGGGCCTGACACTGAAGCTTTCTTT. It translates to CASSLGPDTEAFF.

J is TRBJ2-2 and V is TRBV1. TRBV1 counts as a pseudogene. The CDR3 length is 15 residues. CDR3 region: CTSSQVKPNTGELFF. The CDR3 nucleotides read TGCACCAGCAGCCAAGTTAAACCAAACACCGGGGAGCTGTTTTTT.